The 25 T cell receptor beta chains below all came from one sample that was sequenced in a study of T cell responses to AZD1222 COVID-19 vaccine. Only in-frame clones appear in the TCRdb table, and some are missing; sequencing was by immunoSEQ multiplex PCR. The sample has around 150,000 clones; about 90% are singletons. Sample: peripheral blood, taken 28 days after the second dose of the MenACWY control vaccine. These TCRs come from an adult who received the MenACWY meningococcal vaccine as a control.

V gene TRBV6-2 or TRBV6-3 combines with J gene TRBJ2-7, with TRBD2 matching over 9 bases. The CDR3 runs 16 residues. The J segment lost 3 bases and the V segment lost 6 bases, leaving 12 bases of the junction unmatched. Germline V gives CDR1 MNHEY, CDR2 SVGEGT. DNA for the CDR3: TGTGCCAGCAGCCCTCTTAGCGGGAGCGAAAACTACGAGCAGTACTTC. Translation: CASSPLSGSENYEQYF.

In its sample, this clone was seen a few times. This chain links TRBV5-4 with TRBJ1-4, with D possibly being TRBD1 (6 bases). The ends were cut back, 4 bases at V and 0 bases at J, with 10 bases in the middle. The germline V gene has CDR1 SGHNT and CDR2 YYREEE (reference sequence). The CDR3 totals 15 residues. CDR3 nucleotide sequence: TGTGCCAGCAGCCTGGGGGCGGCAACTAATGAAAAACTGTTTTTT. Protein sequence: CASSLGAATNEKLFF.

V is TRBV10-3 and J is TRBJ1-5; D unclear. Deletions cut 3 bases from V and 0 bases from J, with 9 bases between. Germline loops: CDR1 ENHRY, CDR2 SYGVKD. The CDR3 length is 15 residues. CDR3 bases: TGTGCCATCAGTGACAGCACCAATAGCAATCAGCCCCAGCATTTT. Translated, it gives CAISDSTNSNQPQHF.

The chain uses TRBV9 and TRBJ2-2; 7 bases match TRBD1. Losses at the gene ends were 4 bases for V and 10 bases for J; bases not matched to a gene: 10. In germline, CDR1 is SGDLS, CDR2 YYNGEE. The CDR3 extends over 14 amino acids. The CDR3 DNA reads as TGTGCCAGCAGCATCTCCGGGACAGCGATGGAGCTGTTTTTT. Protein sequence: CASSISGTAMELFF. Filled out from reference TRBV9 and TRBJ2-2, the complete variable domain reads DSGVTQTPKHLITATGQRVTLRCSPRSGDLSVYWYQQSLDQGLQFLIQYYNGEERAKGNILERFSAQQFPDLHSELNLSSLELGDSALYFCASSISGTAMELFFGEGSRLTVL.

The genes are TRBV6-5 and TRBJ2-2; unclear D gene. This CDR3 has 12 amino acids. The germline V gene encodes CDR1 MNHEY and CDR2 SVGAGI. CDR3 sequence (DNA): TGTGCAGCCAGAGGGAACACCGGGGAGCTGTTTTTT. Its protein product is CAARGNTGELFF.

The rearrangement links TRBV11-3 to TRBJ2-7, with D possibly matching TRBD2 (5 bases). The CDR3 totals 12 residues. V lost 4 bases and J 7 bases, leaving 11 bases between the germline ends. Germline V gene lookup returns CDR1 SGHNT and CDR2 YENEEA. The CDR3 loop is CASSSHRGEQYF. The CDR3 bases are TGTGCCAGCAGCTCCCACAGAGGGGAGCAGTACTTC.

The V call is TRBV6-4, the J call TRBJ1-1; 9 positions match TRBD1. Trimming at V came to 4 bases and at J to 4 bases, leaving 4 bases not matched to a gene. The CDR3 is 14 amino acids. Germline values: CDR1 MRHNA, CDR2 SNTAGT. CDR3 nucleotides: TGTGCCAGCAGTGTGGACAGGGGCTCCACTGAAGCTTTCTTT. Encoded protein: CASSVDRGSTEAFF.

This chain connects TRBV28 to TRBJ2-1, with 13 bases fitting TRBD2. V was clipped by 1 base and J by 7 bases; unmatched bases: 10. Germline V gene data show CDR1 as MDHEN and CDR2 as SYDVKM. The CDR3 sequence is 18 residues long. CDR3 loop: CASSLYTSGGAFGNEQFF. CDR3 bases: TGTGCCAGCAGTTTATATACTAGCGGGGGGGCCTTTGGGAATGAGCAGTTCTTC.

The chain carries TRBV6-5 and TRBJ1-5; TRBD1 matches at 8 bases. Germline V gene sequence: CDR1 MNHEY, CDR2 SVGAGI. V was clipped by 3 bases and J by 3 bases; unmatched bases: 4. This CDR3 is built from 15 residues. CDR3 nucleotides: TGTGCCAGCAGTTATAACAGGGGGAACAATCAGCCCCAGCATTTT. Its protein product is CASSYNRGNNQPQHF.

This rearrangement joins TRBV11-2 to TRBJ2-1; a weak D match, TRBD2 (6 bases). V was shortened by 0 bases and J by 3 bases, with 9 bases between the two germline ends. The CDR3 is 15 amino acids. Germline V gives CDR1 SGHAT, CDR2 FQNNGV. Here the CDR3 DNA reads TGTGCCAGCAGCTTAGACGGGGGTGGCTACAATGAGCAGTTCTTC. Its translation is CASSLDGGGYNEQFF.

The V call is TRBV6-5, the J call TRBJ1-2; D is unresolved. The CDR3 is made up of 14 amino acids. Germline CDR1 reads MNHEY; CDR2 reads SVGAGI. V was trimmed by 0 bases and J by 6 bases, leaving 11 bases between them. CDR3 residues: CASSYSSAGNGYTF. The CDR3 bases are TGTGCCAGCAGTTACTCGTCGGCGGGTAATGGCTACACCTTC.

This clone showed up just a few times. The chain uses TRBV5-1 and TRBJ2-7, with a weak D call TRBD1 (6 bases). This CDR3 spans 13 amino acids. Germline V gene lookup returns CDR1 SGHRS and CDR2 YFSETQ. V lost 0 bases and J lost 2, with 6 bases in between. Here the CDR3 DNA reads TGCGCCAGCAGCTTGGGGGGGCCCTACGAGCAGTACTTC. Encoded protein: CASSLGGPYEQYF.

The CDR3 protein is CASSLVGFVNEQFF. Written as DNA, the CDR3 is TGTGCCAGCAGCTTAGTGGGCTTCGTCAATGAGCAGTTCTTC. The chain links TRBV7-9 to TRBJ2-1; D gene uncertain. Trimming left V 1 base short and J 6 bases short, with 10 bases between. Germline V gene data show CDR1 as SEHNR and CDR2 as FQNEAQ (reference sequence). The CDR3 runs to 14 residues.

The chain combines TRBV9 with TRBJ2-2; 7 nucleotides match TRBD1. Germline V gives CDR1 SGDLS, CDR2 YYNGEE. The CDR3 has 17 amino acids. The ends lost 0 bases at V and 1 base at J; junction bases unmatched: 6. Here the CDR3 reads CASSVETGMKNTGELFF. CDR3 coding DNA: TGTGCCAGCAGCGTAGAGACAGGGATGAAGAACACCGGGGAGCTGTTTTTT.

The V and J genes are TRBV5-5 and TRBJ2-5; 9 positions agree with TRBD1. Trimming cost V 0 bases and J 5 bases; bases outside gene matches: 8. Germline V gives CDR1 SGHKS, CDR2 YYEKEE (reference sequence). CDR3 length: 16 amino acids. For the CDR3, the DNA is TGTGCCAGCAGCTTGGGGGGGACAGGGATATGGGAGACCCAGTACTTC. This encodes CASSLGGTGIWETQYF.

The chain uses TRBV5-6 and TRBJ1-5; tentative D call: TRBD1 (5 bases). CDR1 is SGHDT and CDR2 is YYEEEE in the germline V gene. CDR3 length: 17 amino acids. The germline V and J ends were trimmed by 4 bases and 6 bases, with 23 bases remaining between them. CDR3 sequence reads: CASSVGQGTHNSQPQHF. As DNA, the CDR3 is TGTGCCAGCAGCGTGGGGCAGGGTACCCACAATAGTCAGCCCCAGCATTTT.

This clone is a singleton in its sample. The chain recombines TRBV15 with TRBJ1-1, with D perhaps matching TRBD1 (5 bases). This CDR3 contains 15 residues. Germline assignment: CDR1 LNHNV and CDR2 YYDKDF (reference sequence). V was cut by 0 bases and J by 2 bases, with 10 bases left in between. CDR3 coding DNA: TGTGCCACCAGCAGAGACCGACAGTTAAACACTGAAGCTTTCTTT. It specifies CATSRDRQLNTEAFF.

The gene calls are TRBV20-1 and TRBJ2-1; D is unclear. Germline CDR1 and CDR2: DFQATT and SNEGSKA (reference sequence). V lost 3 bases to trimming and J lost 3 bases, with 9 bases between them. CDR3 length: 13 residues. The CDR3 sequence: CSASWRVYNEQFF. The CDR3 bases are TGCAGTGCTAGTTGGAGAGTCTACAATGAGCAGTTCTTC.

The gene calls are TRBV12-3 or TRBV12-4 and TRBJ1-2; D uncertain. The CDR3 length is 13 residues. V was cut by 3 bases and J by 4 bases, with 9 bases left in between. In DNA, the CDR3 is TGTGCCAGCAGTTTGTCCAGACTCTATGGCTACACCTTC. This codes for CASSLSRLYGYTF.

This chain uses TRBV2 with TRBJ2-3; D is unresolved. Per the germline V gene, CDR1 is SNHLY and CDR2 is FYNNEI. CDR3 length: 13 amino acids. V lost 6 bases to trimming and J lost 0 bases, with 7 bases between them. CDR3 sequence: CASRADSTDTQYF. Here the CDR3 DNA reads TGTGCCAGCAGGGCGGACAGCACAGATACGCAGTATTTT.

V gene TRBV28 combines with J gene TRBJ2-2; D possibly corresponds to TRBD2 (5 bases). In germline, CDR1 is MDHEN, CDR2 SYDVKM. The germline V and J ends were trimmed by 2 bases and 2 bases, with 9 bases remaining between them. The CDR3 loop spans 15 amino acids. The CDR3 nucleotides are TGTGCCAGCAGTTTACAAACGGGAAACACCGGGGAGCTGTTTTTT. This gives the protein CASSLQTGNTGELFF.

V gene TRBV27 combines with J gene TRBJ2-3, with D hard to call. This CDR3 is built from 14 residues. Per the germline V gene, CDR1 is MNHEY and CDR2 is SMNVEV (reference sequence). Trimming removed 4 bases from V and 0 bases from J, with 8 bases in between. CDR3 in DNA: TGTGCCAGCAGTTCCCCGGTCAGCACAGATACGCAGTATTTT. Protein product: CASSSPVSTDTQYF.

This chain links TRBV12-3 or TRBV12-4 with TRBJ1-1, with a possible D match to TRBD1 (5 bases). The CDR3 consists of 13 residues. The V end lost 3 bases, the J end lost 4 bases, and 9 bases lay between the germline ends. The CDR3 protein is CASSFGGVTEAFF. The CDR3 DNA reads TGTGCCAGCAGTTTTGGGGGGGTCACTGAAGCTTTCTTT.

This sequence joins TRBV28 and TRBJ1-1, with D maybe TRBD1 (5 bases). Trimming shortened V by 8 bases and J by 1 base, and 17 bases separated the two germline ends. Germline CDR1 reads MDHEN; CDR2 reads SYDVKM. The CDR3 has 15 amino acids. Written as DNA, the CDR3 is TGTGCCAGCGGTCGGGGGGAGGCACCGAACACTGAAGCTTTCTTT. It specifies CASGRGEAPNTEAFF.

The chain carries TRBV28 and TRBJ1-3; D unresolved. Germline V gives CDR1 MDHEN, CDR2 SYDVKM. The V and J ends lost 8 bases and 1 base respectively, with 21 bases between them. CDR3 length equals 17 residues. The CDR3 DNA reads as TGTGCCAGCTATGCACCTTGGGGAACAAAATCTGGAAACACCATATATTTT. It yields the protein CASYAPWGTKSGNTIYF.